This T cell receptor (beta chain) was recovered during a study of CD8+ T cells in alopecia areata. About the research overall: Skin-grafted roughly 7-10-week-old female C3H/HeJ mice received tissue from roughly 6-12-month-old C3H/HeJ donors with spontaneous alopecia.

Study-wide results and caveats: Normal-skin resident alphabeta T cells also appear among scalp sample sequences. Patients displayed less clarity in TCR sharing than mice, a finding possibly related to HLA. Lesional scalp, notably in alopecia totalis/universalis, had clonality above that of normal scalp.

This clone was counted between two and nine times. The antigen is not known. Genes and germline are mouse. The CDR3 extends 4 residues past the end of the read, so its final part is completed from the germline J gene. Germline-derived CDR1 and CDR2 are NSQYPW and LRSPGD (reference sequence). The CDR3 covers 15 residues. After isolation, RNA underwent reverse transcription to generate cDNA as the sequencing template. The repertoire was sequenced with immunoSEQ multiplex PCR; TCRdb's copy has only in-frame clones and lacks some. Sampling found over 100,000 clones, none seen once. The sequencing input was lesional skin. This chain connects TRBV1 to TRBJ2-1; the match to TRBD2 covers 8 bases. The receptor comes from a C3H/HeJ mouse with alopecia areata. The strain bears MHC haplotype H2-k. The sequenced CDR3 bases are TGCACCTGCAGTGCCCCCACGGGGGGGCGGGCT. This sequence encodes CTCSAPTGGRA. The full-length CDR3 reads as CTCSAPTGGRAEQFF.